The following is a T cell receptor beta chain sequence with its context. Its antigen is still unknown. At one boundary the junction diverges from the germline segment, which might be a read error. The entry originates in a study of T cell responses to AZD1222 COVID-19 vaccine. General study findings and limits: It was only after the peak T cell response that any repertoires were sampled. Close to half of spike-specific TCRs reportedly recognize unmutated variant regions. Seropositive AZD1222 recipients at baseline numbered only 6 or 7. Increased Spike-specific TCR breadth and depth were observed after two AZD1222 doses.

Germline CDR1 and CDR2: SSHAT and FNYEAQ (reference sequence). This CDR3 has 14 amino acids. Some clones are missing from TCRdb's copy, which holds only in-frame ones; the method was immunoSEQ multiplex PCR. The table shows about 93,000 clones, with just under 90% occurring only once. The sample was peripheral blood, taken on day 0 of MenACWY control vaccination. The chain employs TRBV7-7 and TRBJ2-1; 8 bases match TRBD1. The sequence came from an adult in good health. CDR3 region: CASSLGGTGNEQFF. The CDR3, as DNA: TGTGCTAGCAGCTTAGGAGGGACAGGCAATGAGCAGTTCTTC.